This TCR beta chain comes out of a study of blood T cell repertoires in COVID-19. Sequenced by immunoSEQ multiplex PCR; TCRdb stores in-frame clones only, minus some. Among 60,000 to 70,000 clones listed, roughly 80% were seen once. This clone showed up just a few times. V lost 4 bases to trimming and J lost 1 base; unmatched junction nucleotides: 11. Germline loops: CDR1 SGHTS, CDR2 YDEGEE. This CDR3 comprises 17 residues. The specimen sequenced was peripheral blood. The chain has TRBV5-8 and TRBJ2-5; 9 bases fit TRBD1. The sequence derives from a human donor in a cohort sampled during active COVID-19. CDR3 nucleotide sequence: TGTGCCAGCAGCCAGGGACAGGGCTTAACCCCCCAAGAGACCCAGTACTTC. It encodes CASSQGQGLTPQETQYF.